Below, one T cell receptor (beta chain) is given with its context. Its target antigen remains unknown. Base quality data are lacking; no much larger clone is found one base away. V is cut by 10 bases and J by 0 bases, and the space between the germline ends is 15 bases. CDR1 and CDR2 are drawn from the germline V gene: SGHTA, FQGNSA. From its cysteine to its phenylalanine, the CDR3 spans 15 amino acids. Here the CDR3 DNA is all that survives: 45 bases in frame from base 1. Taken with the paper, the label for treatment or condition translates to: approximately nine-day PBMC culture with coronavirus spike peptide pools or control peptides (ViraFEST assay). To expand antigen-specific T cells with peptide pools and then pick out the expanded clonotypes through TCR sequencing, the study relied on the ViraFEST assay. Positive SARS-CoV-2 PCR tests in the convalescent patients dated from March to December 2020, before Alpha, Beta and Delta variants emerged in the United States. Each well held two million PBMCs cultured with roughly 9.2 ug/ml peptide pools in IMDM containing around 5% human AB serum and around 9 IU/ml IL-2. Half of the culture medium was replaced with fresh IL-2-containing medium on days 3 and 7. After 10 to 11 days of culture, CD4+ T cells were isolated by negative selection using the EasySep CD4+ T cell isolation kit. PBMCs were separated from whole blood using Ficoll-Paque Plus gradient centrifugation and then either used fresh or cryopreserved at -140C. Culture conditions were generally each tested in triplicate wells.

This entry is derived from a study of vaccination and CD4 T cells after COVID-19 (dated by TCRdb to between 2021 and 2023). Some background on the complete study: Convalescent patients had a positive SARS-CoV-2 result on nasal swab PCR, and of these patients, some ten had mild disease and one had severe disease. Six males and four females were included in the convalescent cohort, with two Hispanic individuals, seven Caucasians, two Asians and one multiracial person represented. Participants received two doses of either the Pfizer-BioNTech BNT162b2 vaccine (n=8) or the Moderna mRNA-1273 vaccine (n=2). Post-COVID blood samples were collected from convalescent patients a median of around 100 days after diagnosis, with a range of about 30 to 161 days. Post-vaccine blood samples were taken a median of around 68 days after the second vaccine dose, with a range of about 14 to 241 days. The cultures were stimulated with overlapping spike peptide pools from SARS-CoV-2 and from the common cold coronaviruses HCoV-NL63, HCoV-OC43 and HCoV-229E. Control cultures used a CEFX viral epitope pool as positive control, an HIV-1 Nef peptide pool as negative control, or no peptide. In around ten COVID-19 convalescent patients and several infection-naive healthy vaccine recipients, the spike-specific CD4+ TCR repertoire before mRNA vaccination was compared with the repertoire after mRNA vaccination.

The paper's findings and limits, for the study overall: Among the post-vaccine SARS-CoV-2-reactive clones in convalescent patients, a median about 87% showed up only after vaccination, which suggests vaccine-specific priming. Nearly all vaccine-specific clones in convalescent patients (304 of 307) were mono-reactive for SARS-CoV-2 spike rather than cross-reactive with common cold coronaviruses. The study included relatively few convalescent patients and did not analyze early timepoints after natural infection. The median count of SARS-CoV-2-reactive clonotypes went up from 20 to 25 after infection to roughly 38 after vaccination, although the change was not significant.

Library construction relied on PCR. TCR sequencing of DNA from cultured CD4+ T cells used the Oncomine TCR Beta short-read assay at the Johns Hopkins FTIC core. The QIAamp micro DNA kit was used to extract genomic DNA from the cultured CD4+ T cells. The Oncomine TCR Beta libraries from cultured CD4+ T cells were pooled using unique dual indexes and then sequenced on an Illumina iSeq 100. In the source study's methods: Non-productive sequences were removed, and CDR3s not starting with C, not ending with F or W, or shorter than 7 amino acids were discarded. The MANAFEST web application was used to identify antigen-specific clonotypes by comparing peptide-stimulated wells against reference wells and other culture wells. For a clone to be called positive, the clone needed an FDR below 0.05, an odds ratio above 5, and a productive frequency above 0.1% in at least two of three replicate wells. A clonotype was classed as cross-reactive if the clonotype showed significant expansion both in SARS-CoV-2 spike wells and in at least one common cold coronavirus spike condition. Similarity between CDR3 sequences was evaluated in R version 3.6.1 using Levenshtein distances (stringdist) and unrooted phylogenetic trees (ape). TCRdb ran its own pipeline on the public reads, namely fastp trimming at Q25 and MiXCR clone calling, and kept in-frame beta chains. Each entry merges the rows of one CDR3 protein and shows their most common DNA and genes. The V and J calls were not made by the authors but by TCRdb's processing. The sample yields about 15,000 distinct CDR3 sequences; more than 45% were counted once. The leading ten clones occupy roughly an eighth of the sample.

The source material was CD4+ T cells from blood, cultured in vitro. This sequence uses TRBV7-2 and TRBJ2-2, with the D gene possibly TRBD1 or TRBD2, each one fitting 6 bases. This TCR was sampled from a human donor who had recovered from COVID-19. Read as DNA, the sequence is TGTGCCACCAGGGGAGGACGAGCGAACACCGGGGAGCTGTTTTTT. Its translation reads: CATRGGRANTGELFF.